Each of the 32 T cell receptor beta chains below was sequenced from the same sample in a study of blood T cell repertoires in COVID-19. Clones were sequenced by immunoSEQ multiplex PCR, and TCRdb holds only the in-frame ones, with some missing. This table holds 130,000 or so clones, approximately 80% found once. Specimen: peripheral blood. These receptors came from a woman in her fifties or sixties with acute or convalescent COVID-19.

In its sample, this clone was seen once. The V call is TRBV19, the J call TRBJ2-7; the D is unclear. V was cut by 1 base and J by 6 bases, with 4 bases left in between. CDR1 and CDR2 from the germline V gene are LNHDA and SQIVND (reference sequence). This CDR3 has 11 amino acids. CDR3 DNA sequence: TGTGCCAGTAGTATAGGAGGCGAGCAGTACTTC. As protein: CASSIGGEQYF.

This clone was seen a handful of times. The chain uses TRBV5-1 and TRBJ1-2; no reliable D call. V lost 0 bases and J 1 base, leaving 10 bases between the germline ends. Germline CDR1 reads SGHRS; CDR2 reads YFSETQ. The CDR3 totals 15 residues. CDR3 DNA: TGCGCCAGCAGCTTGGTGCCTACCATTAACTATGGCTACACCTTC. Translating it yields CASSLVPTINYGYTF.

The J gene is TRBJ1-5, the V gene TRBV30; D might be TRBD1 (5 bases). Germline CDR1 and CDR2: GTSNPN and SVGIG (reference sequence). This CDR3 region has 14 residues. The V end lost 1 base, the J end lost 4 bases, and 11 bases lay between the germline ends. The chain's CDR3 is CAWSAGHLNQPQHF. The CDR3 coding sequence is TGTGCCTGGAGTGCAGGACACCTAAATCAGCCCCAGCATTTT.

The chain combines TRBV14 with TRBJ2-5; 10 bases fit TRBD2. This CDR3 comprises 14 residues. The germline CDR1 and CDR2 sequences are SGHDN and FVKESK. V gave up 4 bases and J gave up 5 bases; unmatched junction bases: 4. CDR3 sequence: CASSLGLAVETQYF. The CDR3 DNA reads TGTGCCAGCAGCCTCGGACTAGCGGTGGAGACCCAGTACTTC.

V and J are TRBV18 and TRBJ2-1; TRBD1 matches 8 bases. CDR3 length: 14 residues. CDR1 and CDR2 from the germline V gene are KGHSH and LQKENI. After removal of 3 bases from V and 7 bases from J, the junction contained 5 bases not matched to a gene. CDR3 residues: CASSPGQAGNEQFF. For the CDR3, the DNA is TGTGCCAGCTCACCGGGACAGGCGGGTAATGAGCAGTTCTTC.

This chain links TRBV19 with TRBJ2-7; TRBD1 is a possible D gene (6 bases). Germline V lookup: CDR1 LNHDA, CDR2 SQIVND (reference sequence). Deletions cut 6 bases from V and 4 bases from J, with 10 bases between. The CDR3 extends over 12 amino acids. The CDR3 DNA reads TGTGCCAGTAGCTTAAGGGGGTACGAGCAGTACTTC. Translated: CASSLRGYEQYF.

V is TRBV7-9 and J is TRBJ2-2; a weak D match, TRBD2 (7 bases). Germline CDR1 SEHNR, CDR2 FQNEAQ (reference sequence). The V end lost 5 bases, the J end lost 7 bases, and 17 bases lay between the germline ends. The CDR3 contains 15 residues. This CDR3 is CASSPSGGAGGELFF. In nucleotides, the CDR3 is TGTGCCAGCAGCCCCTCTGGGGGGGCGGGCGGGGAGCTGTTTTTT.

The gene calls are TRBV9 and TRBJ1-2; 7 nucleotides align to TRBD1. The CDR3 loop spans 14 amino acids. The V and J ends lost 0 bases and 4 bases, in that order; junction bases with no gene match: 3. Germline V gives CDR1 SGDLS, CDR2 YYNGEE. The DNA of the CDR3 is TGTGCCAGCAGCGTAGACTGGGACAGCTATGGCTACACCTTC. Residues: CASSVDWDSYGYTF.

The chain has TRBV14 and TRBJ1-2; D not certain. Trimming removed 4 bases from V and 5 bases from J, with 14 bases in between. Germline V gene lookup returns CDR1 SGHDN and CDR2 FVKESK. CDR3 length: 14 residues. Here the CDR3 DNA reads TGTGCCAGCAGCCCTGCGCCCGACTTTTATGGCTACACCTTC. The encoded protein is CASSPAPDFYGYTF.

In nucleotides, the CDR3 is TGTGCCAGCTCACCACGGATGTTAGGAGGGAAGAACACTGAAGCTTTCTTT. Encoded protein: CASSPRMLGGKNTEAFF. The V call is TRBV18, the J call TRBJ1-1; D gene ambiguous. Trimming cost V 1 base and J 1 base, with 16 bases left between them. Germline V gene sequence: CDR1 KGHSH, CDR2 LQKENI. CDR3 length equals 17 residues.

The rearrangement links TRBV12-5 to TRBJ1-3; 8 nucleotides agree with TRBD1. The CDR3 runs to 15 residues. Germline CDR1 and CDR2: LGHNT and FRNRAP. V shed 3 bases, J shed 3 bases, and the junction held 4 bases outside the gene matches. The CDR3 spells CASGFPGQGGNTIYF. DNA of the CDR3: TGTGCTAGTGGTTTCCCTGGACAGGGTGGAAACACCATATATTTT.

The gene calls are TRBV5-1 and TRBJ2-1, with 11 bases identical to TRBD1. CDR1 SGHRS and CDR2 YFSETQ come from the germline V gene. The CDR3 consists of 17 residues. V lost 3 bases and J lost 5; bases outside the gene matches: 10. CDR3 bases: TGCGCCAGCAGCTCAATAACCGGGACAGGGGGAAACAATGAGCAGTTCTTC. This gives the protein CASSSITGTGGNNEQFF. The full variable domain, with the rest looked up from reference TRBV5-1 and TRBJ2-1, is KAGVTQTPRYLIKTRGQQVTLSCSPISGHRSVSWYQQTPGQGLQFLFEYFSETQRNKGNFPGRFSGRQFSNSRSEMNVSTLELGDSALYLCASSSITGTGGNNEQFFGPGTRLTVL.

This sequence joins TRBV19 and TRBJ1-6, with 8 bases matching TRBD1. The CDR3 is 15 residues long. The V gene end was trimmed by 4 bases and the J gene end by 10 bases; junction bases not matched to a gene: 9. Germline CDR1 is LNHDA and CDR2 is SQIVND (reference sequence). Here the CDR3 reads CASSTGDRGNSPLHF. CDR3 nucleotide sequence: TGTGCCAGTAGTACAGGCGACAGGGGAAACTCACCCCTCCACTTT.

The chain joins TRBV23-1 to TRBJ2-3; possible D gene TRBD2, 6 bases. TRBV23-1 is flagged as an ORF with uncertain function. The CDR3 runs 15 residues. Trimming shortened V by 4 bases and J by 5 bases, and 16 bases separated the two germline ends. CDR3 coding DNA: TGCGCCAGCAGTCCTCCCTGGGGGGTCCAAGATACGCAGTATTTT. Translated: CASSPPWGVQDTQYF.

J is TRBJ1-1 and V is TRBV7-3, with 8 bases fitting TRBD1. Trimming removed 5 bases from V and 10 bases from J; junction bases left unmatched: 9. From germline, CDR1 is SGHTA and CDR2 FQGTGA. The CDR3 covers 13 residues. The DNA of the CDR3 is TGTGCCAGCAGCCGAGGACAGGGCGGCCTAGCTTTCTTT. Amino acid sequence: CASSRGQGGLAFF.

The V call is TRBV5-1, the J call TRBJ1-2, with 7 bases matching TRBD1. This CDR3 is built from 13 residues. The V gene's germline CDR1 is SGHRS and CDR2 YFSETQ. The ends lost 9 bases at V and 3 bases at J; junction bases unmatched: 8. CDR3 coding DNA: TGCGCCACTAGAGATGGGACAGACTATGGCTACACCTTC. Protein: CATRDGTDYGYTF.

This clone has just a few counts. The CDR3 DNA sequence: TGTGCCAGCAGTACACCAGGCAGACAGGTTCCGTACTTC. Translation gives CASSTPGRQVPYF. The chain is built from TRBV12-3 or TRBV12-4 and TRBJ2-5, with D perhaps TRBD1 (6 bases). The CDR3 length is 13 residues. The V end lost 5 bases, the J end lost 13 bases, and 20 bases lay between the germline ends.

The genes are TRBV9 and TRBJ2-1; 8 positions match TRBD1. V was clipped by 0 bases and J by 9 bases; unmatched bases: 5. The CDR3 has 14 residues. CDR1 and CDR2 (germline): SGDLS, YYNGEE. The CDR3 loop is CASSVGRGQFEQFF. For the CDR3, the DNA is TGTGCCAGCAGCGTAGGCAGGGGGCAGTTTGAGCAGTTCTTC.

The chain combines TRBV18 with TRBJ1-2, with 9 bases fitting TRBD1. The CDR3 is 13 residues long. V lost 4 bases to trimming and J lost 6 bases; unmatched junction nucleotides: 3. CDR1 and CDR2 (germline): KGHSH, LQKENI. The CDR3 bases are TGTGCCAGCTCACACCGGACAGGGGATGGCTACACCTTC. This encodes CASSHRTGDGYTF.

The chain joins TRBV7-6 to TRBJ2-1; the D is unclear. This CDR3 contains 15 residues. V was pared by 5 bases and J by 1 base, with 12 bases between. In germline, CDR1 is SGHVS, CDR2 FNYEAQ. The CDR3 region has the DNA TGTGCCAGCAGCCTTCCAGGCAGGTCCTACAATGAGCAGTTCTTC. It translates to CASSLPGRSYNEQFF.

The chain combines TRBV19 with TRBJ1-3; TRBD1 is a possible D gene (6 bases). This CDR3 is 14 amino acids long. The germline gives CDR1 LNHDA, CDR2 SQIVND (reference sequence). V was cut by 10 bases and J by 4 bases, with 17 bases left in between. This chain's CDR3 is CATTVTGHGNTIYF. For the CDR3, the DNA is TGTGCCACCACAGTAACAGGGCACGGAAACACCATATATTTT.

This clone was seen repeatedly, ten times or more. The CDR3: CASSRGQGQGQPQHF. The CDR3, as DNA: TGTGCCAGCAGCCGCGGACAGGGTCAGGGTCAGCCCCAGCATTTT. V is TRBV6-5 and J is TRBJ1-5; 8 nucleotides line up with TRBD1. The CDR3 spans 15 residues. The V gene's germline CDR1 is MNHEY and CDR2 SVGAGI. With 6 bases clipped from V and 6 bases from J, the junction kept 10 bases outside the gene matches.

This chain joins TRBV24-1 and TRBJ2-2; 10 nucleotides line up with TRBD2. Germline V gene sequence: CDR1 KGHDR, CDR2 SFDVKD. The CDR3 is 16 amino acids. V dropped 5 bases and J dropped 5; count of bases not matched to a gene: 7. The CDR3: CATSASGGPRTGELFF. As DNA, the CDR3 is TGTGCCACCAGTGCTAGCGGGGGTCCGAGAACCGGGGAGCTGTTTTTT.

CDR3 amino acids: CASSQDPGRVTEAFF. CDR3 bases: TGCGCCAGCAGCCAAGATCCCGGCCGGGTTACTGAAGCTTTCTTT. This chain connects TRBV4-1 to TRBJ1-1; D call uncertain. V was shortened by 0 bases and J by 5 bases, with 13 bases between the two germline ends. CDR3 length: 15 amino acids. CDR1 is MGHRA, CDR2 YSYEKL, per germline.

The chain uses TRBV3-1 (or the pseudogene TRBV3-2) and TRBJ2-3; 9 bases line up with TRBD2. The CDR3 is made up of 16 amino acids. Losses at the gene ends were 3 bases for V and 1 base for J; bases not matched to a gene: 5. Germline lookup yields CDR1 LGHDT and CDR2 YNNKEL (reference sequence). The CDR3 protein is CASSHAGGPGTDTQYF. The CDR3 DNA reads TGTGCCAGCAGCCACGCGGGGGGGCCTGGCACAGATACGCAGTATTTT.

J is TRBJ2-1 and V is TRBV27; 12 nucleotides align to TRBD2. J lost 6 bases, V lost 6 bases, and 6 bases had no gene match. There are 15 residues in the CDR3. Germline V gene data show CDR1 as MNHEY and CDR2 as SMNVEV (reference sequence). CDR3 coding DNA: TGTGCCAGCAGCCTAGCGGGGGGGGACTTCAATGAGCAGTTCTTC. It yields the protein CASSLAGGDFNEQFF.

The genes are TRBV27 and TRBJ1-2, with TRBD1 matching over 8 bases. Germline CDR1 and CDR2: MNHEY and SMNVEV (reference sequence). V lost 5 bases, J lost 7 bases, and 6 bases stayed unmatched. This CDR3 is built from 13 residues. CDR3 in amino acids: CASSPSTGGGYTF. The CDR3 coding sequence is TGTGCCAGCAGTCCCTCAACAGGGGGTGGCTACACCTTC.

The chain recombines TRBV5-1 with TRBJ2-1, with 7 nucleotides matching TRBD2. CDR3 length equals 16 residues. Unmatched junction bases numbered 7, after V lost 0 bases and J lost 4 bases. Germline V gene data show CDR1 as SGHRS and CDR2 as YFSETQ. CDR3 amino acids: CASSLDGGGSYNEQFF. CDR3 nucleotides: TGCGCCAGCAGCTTGGACGGGGGAGGGTCTTACAATGAGCAGTTCTTC.

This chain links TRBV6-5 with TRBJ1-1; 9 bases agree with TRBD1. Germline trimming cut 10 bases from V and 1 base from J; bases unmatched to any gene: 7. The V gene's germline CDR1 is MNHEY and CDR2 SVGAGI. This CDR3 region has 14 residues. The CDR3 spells CAIPPGQGNTEAFF. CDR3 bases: TGTGCCATCCCACCGGGACAGGGGAACACTGAAGCTTTCTTT.

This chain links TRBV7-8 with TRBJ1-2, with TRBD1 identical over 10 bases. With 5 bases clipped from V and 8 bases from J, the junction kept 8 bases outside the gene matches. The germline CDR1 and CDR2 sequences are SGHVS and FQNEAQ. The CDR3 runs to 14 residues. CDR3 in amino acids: CASSTLTGGIGYTF. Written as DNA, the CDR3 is TGTGCCAGCAGCACCCTGACAGGGGGCATAGGCTACACCTTC. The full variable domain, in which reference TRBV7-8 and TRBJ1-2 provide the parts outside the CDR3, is GAGVSQSPRYKVAKRGQDVALRCDPISGHVSLFWYQQALGQGPEFLTYFQNEAQLDKSGLPSDRFFAERPEGSVSTLKIQRTQQEDSAVYLCASSTLTGGIGYTFGSGTRLTVV.

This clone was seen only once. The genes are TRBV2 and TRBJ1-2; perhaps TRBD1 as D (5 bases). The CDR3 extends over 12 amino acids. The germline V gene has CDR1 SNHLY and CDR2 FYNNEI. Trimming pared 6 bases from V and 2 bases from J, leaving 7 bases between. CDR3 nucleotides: TGTGCCAGCAGCCAGGGAAACTATGGCTACACCTTC. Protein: CASSQGNYGYTF.

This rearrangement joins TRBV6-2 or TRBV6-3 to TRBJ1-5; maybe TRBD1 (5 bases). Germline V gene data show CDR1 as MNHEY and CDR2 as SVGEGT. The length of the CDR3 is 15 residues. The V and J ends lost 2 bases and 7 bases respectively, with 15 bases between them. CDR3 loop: CASSYPQTGGQPQHF. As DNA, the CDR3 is TGTGCCAGCAGTTACCCGCAGACGGGGGGGCAGCCCCAGCATTTT.